These 13 T cell receptor beta chains were all obtained from the same sample, sequenced in a study of blood T cell repertoires in COVID-19. Only in-frame clones appear in the TCRdb table, and some are missing; sequencing was by immunoSEQ multiplex PCR. The sample holds approximately 13,000 clones, about 79% seen once. Sequencing input: peripheral blood. The origin of the receptors is a woman in her forties or fifties with active or convalescent COVID-19.

The rearrangement links TRBV29-1 to TRBJ2-7; tentative D call: TRBD1 (6 bases). The germline V gene has CDR1 SQVTM and CDR2 ANQGSEA. The length of the CDR3 is 13 residues. Trimming pared 4 bases from V and 2 bases from J, leaving 12 bases between. CDR3 sequence: CSVGGHSTYEQYF. The CDR3 DNA is TGCAGCGTTGGGGGGCATTCAACCTACGAGCAGTACTTC.

The rearrangement links TRBV5-4 to TRBJ1-6; TRBD1 might be the D (5 bases). The germline V gene encodes CDR1 SGHNT and CDR2 YYREEE (reference sequence). Trimming stripped 4 bases from V and 15 bases from J, with 14 bases between. This CDR3 contains 12 residues. CDR3 nucleotides: TGTGCCAGCAGCCCGGGGGGGGGTAGCCTCCACTTT. It is translated as CASSPGGGSLHF. The entire variable domain, with the rest obtained from reference TRBV5-4 and TRBJ1-6, is as follows: ETGVTQSPTHLIKTRGQQVTLRCSSQSGHNTVSWYQQALGQGPQFIFQYYREEENGRGNFPPRFSGLQFPNYSSELNVNALELDDSALYLCASSPGGGSLHFGNGTRLTVT.

The genes are TRBV3-1 (or the pseudogene TRBV3-2) and TRBJ2-3; no reliable D call. This CDR3 is built from 14 residues. With 4 bases removed from V and 1 base from J, the gap between germline ends came to 9 bases. In germline, CDR1 is LGHDT, CDR2 YNNKEL (reference sequence). In DNA form, the CDR3 reads TGTGCCAGCAGCCCAACTCTCGGCACAGATACGCAGTATTTT. Translating gives CASSPTLGTDTQYF.

This chain links TRBV2 with TRBJ2-5, with 7 bases matching TRBD2. This CDR3 has 16 residues. V gave up 6 bases and J gave up 5 bases; unmatched junction bases: 15. Germline V gene sequence: CDR1 SNHLY, CDR2 FYNNEI. CDR3 in amino acids: CASSPDTLARGETQYF. The CDR3, as DNA: TGTGCCAGCAGCCCCGATACACTAGCGCGGGGGGAGACCCAGTACTTC.

The chain recombines TRBV7-3 with TRBJ2-1, with 10 bases aligning to TRBD1. Germline CDR1 is SGHTA and CDR2 is FQGTGA. The CDR3 has 15 amino acids. J lost 8 bases, V lost 5 bases, and 9 bases had no gene match. CDR3 in amino acids: CASSHDRGRIDEQFF. The CDR3 DNA is TGTGCCAGCAGCCACGACAGGGGGCGGATCGATGAGCAGTTCTTC.

The genes are TRBV4-1 and TRBJ1-1; D is uncertain. Trimming removed 2 bases at V and 1 base at J, with 11 bases between. CDR3 length equals 15 residues. Germline CDR1 reads MGHRA; CDR2 reads YSYEKL. CDR3 in amino acids: CASSQLGGRNTEAFF. In DNA, the CDR3 is TGCGCCAGCAGCCAACTGGGAGGCAGGAACACTGAAGCTTTCTTT.

The V call is TRBV10-2, the J call TRBJ2-2, with a weak D call TRBD1 (6 bases). The length of the CDR3 is 14 residues. The V gene's germline CDR1 is WSHSY and CDR2 SAAADI. Trimming took off 6 bases at V and 4 bases at J, with 12 bases between the two ends. The DNA for the CDR3 is TGCGCCAGCAGAACCGACAGGCTCACCGGGGAGCTGTTTTTT. Translated, it gives CASRTDRLTGELFF.

The J gene is TRBJ1-1, the V gene TRBV6-5; no reliable D call. Trimming removed 6 bases at V and 5 bases at J, with 13 bases between. The CDR3 runs 13 residues. Germline CDR1 reads MNHEY; CDR2 reads SVGAGI. Here the CDR3 DNA reads TGTGCCAGCAGCCCACCCATGACAACTGAAGCTTTCTTT. It codes for CASSPPMTTEAFF.

This chain connects TRBV19 to TRBJ2-7, with TRBD1 matching 10 bases. With 3 bases clipped from V and 5 bases from J, the junction kept 4 bases outside the gene matches. Germline CDR1 and CDR2: LNHDA and SQIVND (reference sequence). This CDR3 region has 14 residues. The CDR3 DNA follows: TGTGCCAGTAGTATGAGACAGGGGGCCAACGAGCAGTACTTC. Its protein is CASSMRQGANEQYF.

The gene calls are TRBV7-2 and TRBJ2-7, with 9 bases aligning to TRBD1. Germline lookup yields CDR1 SGHTA and CDR2 FQGNSA. J lost 4 bases, V lost 2 bases, and 6 bases had no gene match. The CDR3 is 15 amino acids. CDR3 nucleotides: TGTGCCAGCAGCTTAACCGGGACAGGGTGGTACGAGCAGTACTTC. It codes for CASSLTGTGWYEQYF.

The V gene is TRBV19, the J gene TRBJ1-1; D might be TRBD1 (5 bases). Trimming stripped 6 bases from V and 7 bases from J, with 15 bases between. From germline, CDR1 is LNHDA and CDR2 SQIVND (reference sequence). There are 13 residues in the CDR3. CDR3 protein: CASSRQREDEAFF. DNA of the CDR3: TGTGCCAGTAGCCGACAGCGGGAGGATGAAGCTTTCTTT.

This chain links TRBV6-5 with TRBJ1-2; 9 bases match TRBD1. The V and J ends lost 5 bases and 3 bases, in that order; junction bases with no gene match: 7. Germline V gene sequence: CDR1 MNHEY, CDR2 SVGAGI. The CDR3 sequence is 15 residues long. The CDR3 sequence is CASSNLQGADYGYTF. The DNA of the CDR3 is TGTGCCAGCAGTAACCTACAGGGGGCAGACTATGGCTACACCTTC.

This clone was seen a single time. The genes are TRBV4-1 and TRBJ1-6, with D unclear. Per the germline V gene, CDR1 is MGHRA and CDR2 is YSYEKL. Trimming took 1 base from V and 14 from J, leaving 21 bases between them. The length of the CDR3 is 16 residues. This chain's CDR3 is CASSQAFTVGEVTLHF. The CDR3 DNA is TGCGCCAGCAGCCAAGCCTTTACAGTTGGCGAAGTCACCCTCCACTTT.